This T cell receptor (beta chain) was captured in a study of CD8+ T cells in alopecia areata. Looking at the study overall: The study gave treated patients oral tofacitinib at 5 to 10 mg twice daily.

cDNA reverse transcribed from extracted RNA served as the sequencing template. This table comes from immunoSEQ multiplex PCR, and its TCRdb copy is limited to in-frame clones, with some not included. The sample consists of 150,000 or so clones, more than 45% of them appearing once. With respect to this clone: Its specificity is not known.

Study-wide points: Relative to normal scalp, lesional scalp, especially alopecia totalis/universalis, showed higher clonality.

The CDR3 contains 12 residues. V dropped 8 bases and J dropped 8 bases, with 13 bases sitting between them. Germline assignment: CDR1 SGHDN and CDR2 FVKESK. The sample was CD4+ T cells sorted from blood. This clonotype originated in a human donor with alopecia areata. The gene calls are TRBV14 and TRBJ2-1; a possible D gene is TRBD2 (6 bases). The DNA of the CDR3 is TGTGCCAGCGGGGGGATATTCGATGAGCAGTTCTTC. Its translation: CASGGIFDEQFF.